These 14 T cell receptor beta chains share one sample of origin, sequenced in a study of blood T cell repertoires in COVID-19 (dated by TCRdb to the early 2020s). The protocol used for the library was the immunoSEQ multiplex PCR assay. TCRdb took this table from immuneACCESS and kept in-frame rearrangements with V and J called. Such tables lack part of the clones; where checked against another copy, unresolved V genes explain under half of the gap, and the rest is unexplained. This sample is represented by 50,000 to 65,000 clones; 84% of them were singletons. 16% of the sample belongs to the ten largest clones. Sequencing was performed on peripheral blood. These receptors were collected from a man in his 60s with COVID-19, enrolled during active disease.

The CDR3: CASSRERGEQYF. The CDR3 DNA is TGCGCCAGCAGTCGGGAGAGGGGCGAGCAGTACTTC. The chain employs TRBV5-1 and TRBJ2-7, with D perhaps matching TRBD2 (6 bases). The CDR3 has 12 residues. The V gene lost 5 bases and the J gene lost 6 bases, with 12 bases spanning the gap. The germline gives CDR1 SGHRS, CDR2 YFSETQ.

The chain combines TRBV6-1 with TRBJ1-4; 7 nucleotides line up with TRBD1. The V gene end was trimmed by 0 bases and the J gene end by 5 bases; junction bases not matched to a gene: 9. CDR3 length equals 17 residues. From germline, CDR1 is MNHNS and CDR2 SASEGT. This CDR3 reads CASSEAIVQGPNEKLFF. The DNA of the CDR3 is TGTGCCAGCAGTGAAGCGATTGTACAGGGGCCCAATGAAAAACTGTTTTTT.

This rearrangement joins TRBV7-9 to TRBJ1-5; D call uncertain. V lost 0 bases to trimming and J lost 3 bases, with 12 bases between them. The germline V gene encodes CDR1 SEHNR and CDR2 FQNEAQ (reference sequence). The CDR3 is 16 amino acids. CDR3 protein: CASSLAETPYNQPQHF. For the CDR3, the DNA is TGTGCCAGCAGCTTAGCGGAGACCCCTTACAATCAGCCCCAGCATTTT.

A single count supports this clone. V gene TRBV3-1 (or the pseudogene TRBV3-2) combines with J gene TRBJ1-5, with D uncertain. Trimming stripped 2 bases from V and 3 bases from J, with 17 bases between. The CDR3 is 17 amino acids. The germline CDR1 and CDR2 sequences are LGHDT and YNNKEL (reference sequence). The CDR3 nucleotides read TGTGCCAGCAGCCAAACCTTTGGGCAAGGCGTCAATCAGCCCCAGCATTTT. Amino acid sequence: CASSQTFGQGVNQPQHF.

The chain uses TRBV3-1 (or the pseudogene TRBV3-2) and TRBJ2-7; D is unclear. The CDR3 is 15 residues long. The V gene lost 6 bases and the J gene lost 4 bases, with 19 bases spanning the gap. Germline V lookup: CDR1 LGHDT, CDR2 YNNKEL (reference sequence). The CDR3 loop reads CASSQRGGSGYEQYF. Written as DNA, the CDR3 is TGTGCCAGCAGTCAGAGAGGTGGGTCCGGGTACGAGCAGTACTTC.

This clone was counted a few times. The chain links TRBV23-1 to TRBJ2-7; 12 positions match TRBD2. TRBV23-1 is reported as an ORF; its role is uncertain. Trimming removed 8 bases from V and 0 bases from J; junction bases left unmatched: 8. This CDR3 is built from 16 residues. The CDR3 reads CASPGTSGSSSYEQYF. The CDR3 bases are TGCGCCAGCCCCGGGACTAGCGGGTCCAGCTCCTACGAGCAGTACTTC.

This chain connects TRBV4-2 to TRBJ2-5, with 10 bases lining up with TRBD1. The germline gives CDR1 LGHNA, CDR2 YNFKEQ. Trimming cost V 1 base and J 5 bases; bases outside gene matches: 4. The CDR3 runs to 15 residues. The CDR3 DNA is TGTGCCAGCAGCCAAGGACAGGGGGCGCGGGAGACCCAGTACTTC. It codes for CASSQGQGARETQYF.

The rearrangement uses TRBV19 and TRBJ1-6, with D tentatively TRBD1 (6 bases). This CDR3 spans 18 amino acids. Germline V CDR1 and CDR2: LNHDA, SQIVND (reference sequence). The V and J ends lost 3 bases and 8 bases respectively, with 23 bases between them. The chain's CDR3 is CASSIIPGARGADSPLHF. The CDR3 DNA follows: TGTGCCAGTAGTATTATACCAGGCGCCAGGGGCGCGGATTCACCCCTCCACTTT.

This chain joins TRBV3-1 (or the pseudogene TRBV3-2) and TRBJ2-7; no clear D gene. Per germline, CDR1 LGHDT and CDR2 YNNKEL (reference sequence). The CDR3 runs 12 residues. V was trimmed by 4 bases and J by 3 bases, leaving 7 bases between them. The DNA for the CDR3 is TGTGCCAGCAGCCTGTCTATCTACGAGCAGTACTTC. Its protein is CASSLSIYEQYF.

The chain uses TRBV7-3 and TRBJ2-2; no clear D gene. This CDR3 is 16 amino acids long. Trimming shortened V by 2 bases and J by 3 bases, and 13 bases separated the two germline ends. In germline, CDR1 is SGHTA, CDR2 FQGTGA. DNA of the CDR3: TGTGCCAGCAGCTTATACGGTGGGCTCGACACCGGGGAGCTGTTTTTT. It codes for CASSLYGGLDTGELFF. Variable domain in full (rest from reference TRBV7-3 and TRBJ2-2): GAGVSQTPSNKVTEKGKYVELRCDPISGHTALYWYRQSLGQGPEFLIYFQGTGAADDSGLPNDRFFAVRPEGSVSTLKIQRTERGDSAVYLCASSLYGGLDTGELFFGEGSRLTVL.

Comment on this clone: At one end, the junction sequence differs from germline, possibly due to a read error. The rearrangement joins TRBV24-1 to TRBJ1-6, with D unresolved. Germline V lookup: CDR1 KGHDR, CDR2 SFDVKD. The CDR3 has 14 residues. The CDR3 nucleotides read TGTGCCACCGGTGACGGCTCCTATAATTCACCCCTCCACTTT. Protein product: CATGDGSYNSPLHF.

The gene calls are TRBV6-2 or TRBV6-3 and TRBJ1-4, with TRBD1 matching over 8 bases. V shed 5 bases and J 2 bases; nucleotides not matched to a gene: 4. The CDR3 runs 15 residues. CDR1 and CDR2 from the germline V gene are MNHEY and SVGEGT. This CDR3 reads CASSRQGTTNEKLFF. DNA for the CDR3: TGTGCCAGCAGTAGACAGGGGACTACTAATGAAAAACTGTTTTTT.

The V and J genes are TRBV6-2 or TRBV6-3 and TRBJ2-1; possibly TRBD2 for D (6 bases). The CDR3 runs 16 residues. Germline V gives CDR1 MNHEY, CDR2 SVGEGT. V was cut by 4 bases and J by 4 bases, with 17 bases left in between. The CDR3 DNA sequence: TGTGCCAGCAGTTCCCCCTTCGGGGGTCATTACAATGAGCAGTTCTTC. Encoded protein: CASSSPFGGHYNEQFF.

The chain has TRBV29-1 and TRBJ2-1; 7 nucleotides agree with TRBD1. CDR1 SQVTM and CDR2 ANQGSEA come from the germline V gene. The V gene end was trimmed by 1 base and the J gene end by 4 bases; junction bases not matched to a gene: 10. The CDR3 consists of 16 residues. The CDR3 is CSVEVGARGLYNEQFF. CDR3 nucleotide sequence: TGCAGCGTTGAAGTAGGGGCGAGGGGGCTATACAATGAGCAGTTCTTC.